The TCR beta chain under discussion was sequenced for a study of read filtering for tumor transcriptome and immune sequencing. Study-level background: Whole-transcriptome libraries were prepared after DNase treatment. IR-seq gave about 3.5 to 10.27 million TCR reads per sample; RNA-seq gave roughly 80 to 1,400.

Study results and caveats: RNA-seq captured clonotypes less deeply and reliably than IR-seq.

The CDR3 sequence is 15 residues long. Per the germline V gene, CDR1 is DFQATT and CDR2 is SNEGSKA (reference sequence). The trim removed 3 bases at V and 4 bases at J, leaving 4 bases unmatched. This library used about 400 ng RNA and molecular barcoded adaptors spanning alpha/delta and beta/gamma chains. TCRdb reprocessed the reads via MiXCR and lists one record per CDR3 protein. In the table there are thousands of distinct CDR3 sequences, about a sixth of which are singletons. This clonotype is judged medium-sized. The target antigen is unknown. The sequenced sample was a population of CD138-negative cells sorted from bone marrow. The rearrangement joins TRBV20-1 to TRBJ2-2; the match to TRBD1 covers 11 bases. The receptor was isolated from a donor aged 40 or older with multiple myeloma. DNA of the CDR3: TGCAGTGCTAGCGGACAGGGGGCGATCACCGGGGAGCTGTTTTTT. Translated, it gives CSASGQGAITGELFF.